This T cell receptor beta chain was obtained from a study of blood T cell repertoires in COVID-19. The germline V gene encodes CDR1 MNHNS and CDR2 SASEGT. The ends lost 3 bases at V and 4 bases at J; junction bases unmatched: 8. CDR3 length: 16 residues. This table comes from immunoSEQ multiplex PCR, and its TCRdb copy is limited to in-frame clones, with some not included. Of fewer than 600,000 clones in the sample, approximately 90% were seen once. The sequencing sample was made of PBMCs or T cells enriched from blood (not recorded which). The receptor's source is a woman between 40 and 50 years old who had recovered from COVID-19. J is TRBJ2-2 and V is TRBV6-1, with 7 bases identical to TRBD2. Here the CDR3 reads CASSDAGRAGTGELFF. In nucleotides, the CDR3 is TGTGCCAGCAGTGATGCGGGGAGGGCGGGCACCGGGGAGCTGTTTTTT.